The entry below describes one TCR beta chain. What it recognizes is unknown. The record originates from a study of shared clonotypes between healthy human individuals. Study as a whole: Per donor, CD8 memory used one plate, CD8 naive used two, CD4 memory used three and CD4 naive used three. Study outcomes and limitations: Some naive CD4 clonotypes, roughly 5%, turned up in common across a handful of donors.

It was across several immunoSEQ plates that each subset's genomic DNA was evenly split. Produced via immunoSEQ multiplex PCR; TCRdb's table is partial and in-frame only. The sample includes a few million clones, just under 95% of them seen just once. Trimming took 5 bases from V and 5 from J; bases not matched to a gene: 7. Germline V gene lookup returns CDR1 MNHEY and CDR2 SMNVEV (reference sequence). This CDR3 is 15 amino acids long. Naive CD8 cells were CD45RO-negative, positively selected for CCR7, excluding terminally differentiated effector memory CD45RA+ cells. Source material: naive CD8+ T cells from PBMCs. The receptor was derived from a man between 18 and 35 years old in good health. Some clones in this sample may be carry-over from other donors' samples. The chain joins TRBV27 to TRBJ2-7; 12 positions match TRBD2. The CDR3 DNA is TGTGCCAGCAGTAGACTAGCGGGAGCATTGGACGAGCAGTACTTC. Translation: CASSRLAGALDEQYF.